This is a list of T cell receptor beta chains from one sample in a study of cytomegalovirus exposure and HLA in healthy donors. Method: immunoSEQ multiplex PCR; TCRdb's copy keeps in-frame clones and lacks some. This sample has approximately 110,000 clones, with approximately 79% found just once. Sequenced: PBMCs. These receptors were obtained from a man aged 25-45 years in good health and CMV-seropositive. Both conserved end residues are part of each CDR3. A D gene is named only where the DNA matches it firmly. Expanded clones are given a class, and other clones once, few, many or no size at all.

cdr3_nt: TGCGCCAGCAGCCTCTCGGGACAGGGGGCGGACACCGGGGAGCTGTTTTTT
cdr3_aa: CASSLSGQGADTGELFF
v_call: TRBV4-1
d_call: TRBD1
clone_size: few
j_call: TRBJ2-2

cdr3_nt: TGCGCCAGCAGTGGTGTGGGGGGGCTCACGGCAGATACGCAGTATTTT
cdr3_aa: CASSGVGGLTADTQYF
v_call: TRBV5-1
d_call: .
clone_size: .
j_call: TRBJ2-3

cdr3_nt: TGCGCCAGCAGCTTCCCAGGGGGTGATTCACCCCTCCACTTT
cdr3_aa: CASSFPGGDSPLHF
v_call: TRBV5-1
d_call: TRBD1
clone_size: .
j_call: TRBJ1-6

cdr3_nt: TGCGCCAGCAGCATCCGGGACAGGGAAGATTCACCCCTCCACTTT
cdr3_aa: CASSIRDREDSPLHF
v_call: TRBV4-3
d_call: TRBD1
clone_size: .
j_call: TRBJ1-6

cdr3_nt: TGTGCCAGCAGCGGCGGGACGAACAATGAGCAGTTCTTC
cdr3_aa: CASSGGTNNEQFF
v_call: TRBV7-3
d_call: .
clone_size: .
j_call: TRBJ2-1

cdr3_nt: TGTGCCAGTAGCGTCAGGGAATTTTACTATGGCTACACCTTC
cdr3_aa: CASSVREFYYGYTF
v_call: TRBV19
d_call: .
clone_size: few
j_call: TRBJ1-2

cdr3_nt: TGCGCCAGCAGCTTGGAGTCCAGGGACACTGAAGCTTTCTTT
cdr3_aa: CASSLESRDTEAFF
v_call: TRBV5-1
d_call: .
clone_size: few
j_call: TRBJ1-1

cdr3_nt: TGCGCCAGCAGCCAAGAAACCGGGTGGTCGCCCCTCCACTTT
cdr3_aa: CASSQETGWSPLHF
v_call: TRBV4-3
d_call: .
clone_size: .
j_call: TRBJ1-6

cdr3_nt: TGTGCCAGCAGCGTAGGTCAGGGAATTCAAGAGACCCAGTACTTC
cdr3_aa: CASSVGQGIQETQYF
v_call: TRBV9
d_call: .
clone_size: .
j_call: TRBJ2-5

cdr3_nt: TGCGCCAGCACCCAGGGGACGGCGAAATCCTATGGCTACACCTTC
cdr3_aa: CASTQGTAKSYGYTF
v_call: TRBV5-1
d_call: .
clone_size: few
j_call: TRBJ1-2

cdr3_nt: TGTGCCATCAGTGGGGAGGGGGGCGAGCAGTACTTC
cdr3_aa: CAISGEGGEQYF
v_call: TRBV10-3
d_call: .
clone_size: .
j_call: TRBJ2-7

cdr3_nt: TGTGCCAGTAGTATAGACTCCACTAGCGGGGGGCCCATTCGCAATGAGCAGTTCTTC
cdr3_aa: CASSIDSTSGGPIRNEQFF
v_call: TRBV19
d_call: TRBD2
clone_size: once
j_call: TRBJ2-1

cdr3_nt: TGTGCCAGCAGCTCCGGACTAGCGGGGGTGACAGATACGCAGTATTTT
cdr3_aa: CASSSGLAGVTDTQYF
v_call: TRBV5-4
d_call: TRBD2
clone_size: once
j_call: TRBJ2-3

cdr3_nt: TGCGCCAGCAGCCAAGATCTCGGGGGAGTAGCTTTCTTT
cdr3_aa: CASSQDLGGVAFF
v_call: TRBV4-1
d_call: .
clone_size: .
j_call: TRBJ1-1

cdr3_nt: TGTGCCAGCAGCCACGGGACTAGCGGGGGGGCTAGCACAGATACGCAGTATTTT
cdr3_aa: CASSHGTSGGASTDTQYF
v_call: TRBV4-2
d_call: TRBD2
clone_size: .
j_call: TRBJ2-3

cdr3_nt: TGTGCCAGCAGCCAACCGGGACAGGGTCACGGCTACACCTTC
cdr3_aa: CASSQPGQGHGYTF
v_call: TRBV4-2
d_call: TRBD1
clone_size: .
j_call: TRBJ1-2

cdr3_nt: TGTGCCAGCAGTCCAACACAGGGTTCCAATGAGCAGTTCTTC
cdr3_aa: CASSPTQGSNEQFF
v_call: TRBV6-1
d_call: .
clone_size: .
j_call: TRBJ2-1

cdr3_nt: TGTGCCAGTAGTACCCTGACAGGGGATCTGAGGGAGCAGTACTTC
cdr3_aa: CASSTLTGDLREQYF
v_call: TRBV19
d_call: TRBD1
clone_size: .
j_call: TRBJ2-7

cdr3_nt: TGTGCCAGCAGCCTCGGACAGGGAATCACTGAAGCTTTCTTT
cdr3_aa: CASSLGQGITEAFF
v_call: TRBV14
d_call: TRBD1
clone_size: .
j_call: TRBJ1-1

cdr3_nt: TGTGCCAGCACTTGGGCAACCGGGGAGCTGTTTTTT
cdr3_aa: CASTWATGELFF
v_call: TRBV6-1
d_call: .
clone_size: few
j_call: TRBJ2-2

cdr3_nt: TGTGCCAGCAGCCTACATCAAGGCGCTAGCTCCTACAATGAGCAGTTCTTC
cdr3_aa: CASSLHQGASSYNEQFF
v_call: TRBV4-2
d_call: .
clone_size: .
j_call: TRBJ2-1

cdr3_nt: TGTGCCAGCAGCCTAGGACAGGGCGCCTACGAGCAGTACTTC
cdr3_aa: CASSLGQGAYEQYF
v_call: TRBV6-6
d_call: TRBD1
clone_size: few
j_call: TRBJ2-7

cdr3_nt: TGCGCCAGCAGCTTGGGACTAGCGGGGGGCGAGACCCAGTACTTC
cdr3_aa: CASSLGLAGGETQYF
v_call: TRBV5-1
d_call: TRBD2
clone_size: .
j_call: TRBJ2-5